This TCR beta chain emerged from a study of T cells after yellow fever vaccination. At the level of the study: CD3, CD45RA, CCR7 and CD95 guided sorting of the EM, EMRA, CM and Tscm memory subsets.

Study observations and caveats: FACS-sorted repertoires could harbor abundant contaminating bulk-population clonotypes. Most clones from primary vaccination were detected again post-booster (roughly 96% CD4, roughly 90% CD8). For sorted memory subsets on day 0, almost all vaccine-responding clonotypes were undetectable.

The CDR3 is made up of 14 amino acids. CDR1 is SGHTA and CDR2 is FQGNSA in the germline V gene. V dropped 3 bases and J dropped 5; count of bases not matched to a gene: 0. TCRdb ran MiXCR on the 5' RACE reads and lists one entry per CDR3 protein. This table has about 45,000 distinct CDR3 sequences, around 6.8% appearing once. This clonotype came up many times. This receptor was taken from a man between 25 and 39 years old who received the YFV17D yellow fever vaccine. This chain uses TRBV7-2 with TRBJ2-1; TRBD2 aligns across 11 bases. Sequenced material: PBMCs, either bulk or a sorted T-cell subset (CD4+, CD8+, memory, or dextramer-sorted; not recorded which), taken 45 days after the yellow fever booster vaccination. CDR3 sequence reads: CASSLTSGNNEQFF. The CDR3 DNA sequence: TGTGCCAGCAGCTTGACTAGCGGGAACAATGAGCAGTTCTTC.